Listed below are T cell receptor beta chains from one sample, sequenced in a study of T cell repertoires in cytomegalovirus infection. These receptors' antigens are unknown. TCRdb used MiXCR to reprocess the reads, holding one entry per CDR3 protein. Of hundreds of thousands of distinct CDR3 sequences listed, about 33% are singletons. The sample was cultured PBMCs, taken from culture after CMV antigen stimulation. These receptor sequences come from a human donor in good health (CMV status not recorded). Some clones in this sample may be carry-over from other donors' samples. Both conserved end residues are part of each CDR3. The order of the fields is V gene, D gene, clone size, J gene, CDR3 DNA, CDR3 protein. The D gene is left open where the match is weak. Expanded clones get a size class; other rows say once, few or many, or leave the size out.

TRBV7-9	TRBD1	many	TRBJ1-2	TGTGCCAGCAGCAAAGGGGCACAGGGGAACTATGGCTACACCTTC	CASSKGAQGNYGYTF
TRBV7-2	TRBD2	NA	TRBJ2-3	TGTGCCAGCAGCTTCGAAGGGACTAGCGGGACGAGGCAGTATTTT	CASSFEGTSGTRQYF
TRBV29-1	TRBD2	NA	TRBJ2-1	TGCAGCGTTGAAGGGCGGGAGTTGTCCTACAATGAGCAGTTCTTC	CSVEGRELSYNEQFF
TRBV7-2	NA	few	TRBJ2-3	TGTGCCAGCAGCTCTCGACTGATCACAGATACGCAGTATTTT	CASSSRLITDTQYF
TRBV7-3	TRBD2	many	TRBJ2-1	TGTGCCAGCAGCTCAGGGAGGGGCGGGAGAGTGCTAAATGAGCAGTTCTTC	CASSSGRGGRVLNEQFF
TRBV7-2	NA	NA	TRBJ1-2	TGTGCCAGCAGCTCCCGGGACCCGAGCATTTATGGCTACACCTTC	CASSSRDPSIYGYTF
TRBV12-3/TRBV12-4	TRBD2	many	TRBJ2-7	TGTGCCAGCAGTTTACGCGGGAGGAGCTCCTACGAGCAGTACTTC	CASSLRGRSSYEQYF
TRBV6-2/TRBV6-3	TRBD1	NA	TRBJ2-3	TGTGCCAGCAGTTACGGGCCGGGACAGGGGCCACCCGCCGAGACGCAGTATTTT	CASSYGPGQGPPAETQYF
TRBV12-3/TRBV12-4	TRBD2	few	TRBJ2-2	TGTGCCAGCAGTTTTGCGGGAGGGGTCGGGGAGCTGTTTTTT	CASSFAGGVGELFF
TRBV5-4	NA	few	TRBJ2-7	TGTGCCAGCAGCCCGACCGGTTTTGACGAGCAGTACTTC	CASSPTGFDEQYF
TRBV20-1	NA	NA	TRBJ2-1	TGCAGTGCTGGGGGGGCGAGTGTCTATGAGCAGTTCTTC	CSAGGASVYEQFF
TRBV11-2	TRBD1	few	TRBJ2-7	TGTGCCAGCAGCCACTACCGGACAGGGAGCTCCTACGAGCAGTACTTC	CASSHYRTGSSYEQYF
TRBV5-6	NA	NA	TRBJ2-7	TGTGCCAGCAGCCGACAGGCCTACGAGCAGTACTTC	CASSRQAYEQYF
TRBV12-3/TRBV12-4	NA	many	TRBJ2-1	TGTGCCAGCAGTTTGATGGGAGAGCAGTTCTTC	CASSLMGEQFF
TRBV7-2	NA	many	TRBJ1-2	TGTGCCAGCAGAAGAAGTTATGGCTACACCTTC	CASRRSYGYTF
TRBV7-2	NA	few	TRBJ1-1	TGTGCCAGCAGCTTTAGTGTGGGCCCCGCTTTCTTT	CASSFSVGPAFF
TRBV7-2	TRBD1	few	TRBJ2-7	TGTGCCAGCAGCCTTACCGGGACAGTTTCCCACGAGCAGTACTTC	CASSLTGTVSHEQYF
TRBV4-3	TRBD1	NA	TRBJ1-6	TGCGCCAGCAGCCCCCGGACAGGGCACCAAATTAATTCACCCCTCCACTTT	CASSPRTGHQINSPLHF
TRBV7-2	TRBD2	few	TRBJ2-5	TGTGCCAGCAGGCCTACTAGCGGTGGTGGAGCCCAGTACTTC	CASRPTSGGGAQYF
TRBV11-3	NA	NA	TRBJ1-1	TGTGCCAGCAGCTTACACCTTACGGGGAACACTGAAGCTTTCTTT	CASSLHLTGNTEAFF
TRBV6-2/TRBV6-3	NA	once	TRBJ1-5	TGTGCCAGCACCTTTTGGGCTAATCAGCCCCAGCATTTT	CASTFWANQPQHF